This TCR beta chain was captured by sequencing in a study of blood T cell repertoires in COVID-19 (TCRdb year 2020). About the study as a whole: Samples covering the acute and convalescent phases of COVID-19 were provided by collaborators in the United States, Italy and Spain. The prospective study material was composed of cDNA or gDNA derived from T cells, B-cell-depleted T cells, or PBMCs. Subjects who had been exposed to COVID-19, were actively infected with it, or had recovered from it provided the deeply sampled blood TCRbeta repertoires that made up the dataset. The repertoires were made available in a free public database intended to serve as a resource for research on the immune response to SARS-CoV-2. Samples came from the ongoing ImmuneRACE study (first 160 participants) plus 1,254 subjects from 6 global collaborators. The sample metadata nearly always contained a de-identified subject ID, COVID-19 status, age in years and sex. Where available, HLA class I and class II types were obtained from metadata supplied by the sample provider rather than from assay-based typing.

Summary of the overall study and its limitations: The amount of clinical and demographic metadata varied by source and participant and was provided uncurated.

One collaborating source in Seattle enrolled patients during active infection and followed them longitudinally through the course of disease. Collaborating institutions collected whole blood in K2EDTA tubes following their own protocols. For TCRbeta analysis, collaborator samples were shipped as frozen whole blood, as isolated PBMCs, or as DNA extracted from either sample type. TCRbeta CDR3 regions were amplified from genomic DNA by means of the immunoSEQ Assay, a bias-controlled multiplex PCR. On the authors' methods: The number of nucleated cells in each sample was estimated from the amplification of reference gene primers within the assay. To quantify the absolute abundance of each unique TCRbeta CDR3 rearrangement, sequence reads were collapsed and filtered. For each sample, productive Simpson clonality was calculated by taking the square root of Simpson's diversity index across productive rearrangements. TCRdb stores this immuneACCESS table with in-frame sequences only. Part of the clones is absent; in the studies checked, under half of the shortfall reflects unresolved V genes, and no reason is known for the rest. V, J and clone size are taken as reported in that table, and D and trimming were inferred from the DNA itself. The sample profile shows approximately 150,000 clones; more than 80% of them were found once. About 2% of the sample goes to the ten largest clones.

In the case of this clone: Its target antigen remains unknown. No base qualities exist here, and no much larger clone lies one base off it.

V is shortened by 4 bases, J by 5 bases, and the region joining them spans 16 bases. The CDR3 spans 16 residues, from the cysteine through the phenylalanine. The retained sequence is limited to the CDR3, 48 bases, with the frame set at the first base. The germline V gene sets CDR1 to SGDLS and CDR2 to YYNGEE. Here the chain combines TRBV9 and TRBJ1-6; the D region possibly corresponds to TRBD1 (6 bases align). Sequencing input: peripheral blood. The TCR originated in an older woman with COVID-19, enrolled during active disease. The CDR3 region reads CASSPTGFADNSPLHF. The sequenced DNA is TGTGCCAGCAGCCCTACAGGGTTCGCTGATAATTCACCCCTCCACTTT.